What follows are 17 T cell receptor beta chains derived from one specimen sequenced in a study of cytomegalovirus exposure and HLA in healthy donors. Produced via immunoSEQ multiplex PCR; TCRdb's table is partial and in-frame only. The table lists 150,000 or so clones, about 82% of them singletons. Sequencing was carried out using PBMCs. These receptor sequences come from a man in his thirties or forties in good health and CMV-seropositive.

J is TRBJ1-4 and V is TRBV9; D remains unclear. With 0 bases removed from V and 8 bases from J, the gap between germline ends came to 11 bases. This CDR3 has 14 residues. Germline V lookup: CDR1 SGDLS, CDR2 YYNGEE. The CDR3 loop reads CASSVGALNEKLFF. As DNA, the CDR3 is TGTGCCAGCAGCGTAGGCGCCCTAAACGAAAAACTGTTTTTT.

The chain links TRBV13 to TRBJ2-1; 10 nucleotides line up with TRBD2. V gave up 6 bases and J gave up 5 bases; unmatched junction bases: 4. The germline gives CDR1 PRHDT, CDR2 FYEKMQ (reference sequence). CDR3 length equals 14 residues. Written as DNA, the CDR3 is TGTGCCAGCAGTCTAGCGGGGGACCACAATGAGCAGTTCTTC. This sequence encodes CASSLAGDHNEQFF.

The rearrangement uses TRBV9 and TRBJ1-1; TRBD1 aligns across 7 bases. Germline CDR1 and CDR2: SGDLS and YYNGEE. After removal of 4 bases from V and 5 bases from J, the junction contained 11 bases not matched to a gene. CDR3 length: 15 amino acids. The chain's CDR3 is CASSPEQGSRTEAFF. The DNA of the CDR3 is TGTGCCAGCAGCCCCGAACAGGGGTCGAGGACTGAAGCTTTCTTT.

The gene calls are TRBV2 and TRBJ1-2, with D unresolved. Germline CDR1 is SNHLY and CDR2 is FYNNEI. CDR3 length: 14 residues. Trimming left V 1 base short and J 8 bases short, with 14 bases between. The CDR3 here is CASSEGAGIGGYTF. In DNA, the CDR3 is TGTGCCAGCAGTGAAGGCGCGGGGATAGGAGGCTACACCTTC.

The chain couples TRBV10-3 to TRBJ2-7, with D perhaps TRBD1 (5 bases). Trimming stripped 5 bases from V and 5 bases from J, with 10 bases between. The V gene's germline CDR1 is ENHRY and CDR2 SYGVKD. The CDR3 has 12 residues. Here the CDR3 DNA reads TGTGCCATCAGTATGAAAGGGGACGAGCAGTACTTC. This sequence encodes CAISMKGDEQYF.

V gene TRBV13 combines with J gene TRBJ1-1, with D perhaps TRBD1 (6 bases). The CDR3 sequence is 15 residues long. Trimming took off 0 bases at V and 3 bases at J, with 11 bases between the two ends. In germline, CDR1 is PRHDT, CDR2 FYEKMQ (reference sequence). CDR3 DNA sequence: TGTGCCAGCAGCTTAGGGACAGGACCTCACACTGAAGCTTTCTTT. The encoded protein is CASSLGTGPHTEAFF.

This clone was detected a few times. The DNA of the CDR3 is TGTGCCAGCCGCCGAGCCACCGGGGAGCTGTTTTTT. This translates into CASRRATGELFF. The chain is built from TRBV6-5 and TRBJ2-2; D remains ambiguous. CDR3 length: 12 amino acids. Germline V gene sequence: CDR1 MNHEY, CDR2 SVGAGI. The V gene lost 8 bases and the J gene lost 4 bases, with 8 bases spanning the gap.

The chain joins TRBV18 to TRBJ2-5; D uncertain. CDR3 length: 17 amino acids. CDR1 is KGHSH, CDR2 LQKENI, per germline. The ends were cut back, 1 base at V and 6 bases at J, with 21 bases in the middle. The CDR3 loop reads CASSPLFLTAADQTQYF. The CDR3 bases are TGTGCCAGCTCACCACTTTTCCTGACTGCAGCCGATCAGACCCAGTACTTC.

J is TRBJ1-2 and V is TRBV29-1, with D possibly TRBD1 on 6 matching bases. The CDR3 runs 15 residues. The V end was cut by 2 bases, the J end by 8 bases, with 21 bases between. The germline gives CDR1 SQVTM, CDR2 ANQGSEA. This CDR3 is CSVELVGPGAAGYTF. In DNA form, the CDR3 reads TGCAGCGTTGAACTTGTTGGGCCAGGGGCGGCCGGCTACACCTTC.

This clone was counted a few times. Other DNA variants within this sample encode the same CDR3. V usage is TRBV7-9 and J usage is TRBJ1-5; TRBD1 might be the D (6 bases). The CDR3 covers 13 residues. From germline, CDR1 is SEHNR and CDR2 FQNEAQ (reference sequence). V was trimmed by 4 bases and J by 5 bases, leaving 9 bases between them. CDR3 loop: CASSSQGDQPQHF. For the CDR3, the DNA is TGTGCCAGCAGCTCACAGGGTGATCAGCCCCAGCATTTT.

This chain links TRBV5-6 with TRBJ2-4, with D possibly matching TRBD2 (5 bases). Germline CDR1 SGHDT, CDR2 YYEEEE. The CDR3 has 16 amino acids. Trimming removed 4 bases from V and 0 bases from J, with 14 bases in between. This chain's CDR3 is CASSRPGSVAKNIQYF. The DNA for the CDR3 is TGTGCCAGCAGCAGACCGGGGTCCGTAGCCAAAAACATTCAGTACTTC.

The chain uses TRBV7-9 and TRBJ1-1; possible D gene TRBD1, 5 bases. This CDR3 comprises 19 residues. V was clipped by 8 bases and J by 1 base, with 29 bases between them. The germline V gene encodes CDR1 SEHNR and CDR2 FQNEAQ (reference sequence). CDR3 loop: CASSTLNTGYVLGNTEAFF. The CDR3, as DNA: TGTGCCAGCTCCACCCTCAATACAGGTTATGTGTTAGGGAACACTGAAGCTTTCTTT.

Only one count was recorded for this clone. The chain carries TRBV5-1 and TRBJ2-3, with a tentative D call TRBD2 (6 bases). Trimming cost V 5 bases and J 5 bases, with 18 bases left between them. The CDR3 sequence is 15 residues long. Germline assignment: CDR1 SGHRS and CDR2 YFSETQ. The CDR3 reads CASSHDPAAGDTQYF. The CDR3 coding sequence is TGCGCCAGCAGTCATGACCCAGCAGCGGGAGATACGCAGTATTTT.

The CDR3 is CASSQPRDRDQPQHF. CDR3 nucleotides: TGCGCCAGCAGTCAGCCCCGGGACAGGGATCAGCCCCAGCATTTT. The chain combines TRBV23-1 with TRBJ1-5; 9 bases are a match to TRBD1. TRBV23-1 is an ORF for which the function is uncertain. The CDR3 totals 15 residues. Trimming removed 3 bases from V and 5 bases from J; junction bases left unmatched: 5.

The rearrangement joins TRBV4-1 to TRBJ2-7; 8 bases agree with TRBD1. The trim removed 1 base at V and 2 bases at J, leaving 7 bases unmatched. Germline V lookup: CDR1 MGHRA, CDR2 YSYEKL. The CDR3 runs to 16 residues. CDR3 nucleotide sequence: TGCGCCAGCAGCCAAGTTGGACAGGGCTCGACCTACGAGCAGTACTTC. Its protein product is CASSQVGQGSTYEQYF.

V gene TRBV7-6 combines with J gene TRBJ1-1; tentatively, D is TRBD1 (6 bases). This CDR3 spans 14 amino acids. The germline gives CDR1 SGHVS, CDR2 FNYEAQ. Deletions cut 1 base from V and 1 base from J, with 7 bases between. In nucleotides, the CDR3 is TGTGCCAGCAGCTTAGGGACAGCGAACACTGAAGCTTTCTTT. Its protein product is CASSLGTANTEAFF.

The rearrangement uses TRBV28 and TRBJ2-7, with TRBD1 matching over 7 bases. The CDR3 runs 13 residues. J gave up 0 bases and V 8 bases, and 4 bases lay outside the gene matches. The V gene's germline CDR1 is MDHEN and CDR2 SYDVKM. The CDR3 loop reads CASGTVPSYEQYF. The CDR3 region has the DNA TGTGCCAGCGGGACAGTCCCCTCCTACGAGCAGTACTTC.